The subject of this entry is one T cell receptor beta chain. Its antigen remains unidentified. This sample was taken from a study of a mutant IDH1 vaccine in newly diagnosed glioma. About the study: Onset of vaccination occurred 4-6 weeks following radiotherapy alone, or with temozolomide cycles. Treated patients, approximately 60% male and approximately 38% female, averaged approximately 40 years of age. Most patients had received both radiotherapy and temozolomide, the prior options being radiotherapy, temozolomide, or both. Study-wide findings and caveats: Of all patients, around 94% showed vaccine-induced immune responses.

The table came from immunoSEQ multiplex PCR; TCRdb's copy has only in-frame clones and leaves some out. This table has 75,000 to 85,000 clones, 91% appearing once. This CDR3 has 17 amino acids. Trimming cost V 0 bases and J 4 bases; bases outside gene matches: 9. Germline V gene lookup returns CDR1 SGDLS and CDR2 YYNGEE. Time point specified: week 5, during vaccination. In every dose of vaccine, 300 ug of mutant IDH1 20-mer peptide was given alongside topical imiquimod. The sample here was PBMCs, taken from a glioma patient whose treatment included an IDH1 peptide vaccine. The chain recombines TRBV9 with TRBJ2-1; 8 bases agree with TRBD2. This sequence originates from a woman aged 45-65 years with glioma. The chain's CDR3 is CASSVAEERENYNEQFF. CDR3 coding DNA: TGTGCCAGCAGCGTAGCTGAAGAGCGGGAGAATTACAATGAGCAGTTCTTC.